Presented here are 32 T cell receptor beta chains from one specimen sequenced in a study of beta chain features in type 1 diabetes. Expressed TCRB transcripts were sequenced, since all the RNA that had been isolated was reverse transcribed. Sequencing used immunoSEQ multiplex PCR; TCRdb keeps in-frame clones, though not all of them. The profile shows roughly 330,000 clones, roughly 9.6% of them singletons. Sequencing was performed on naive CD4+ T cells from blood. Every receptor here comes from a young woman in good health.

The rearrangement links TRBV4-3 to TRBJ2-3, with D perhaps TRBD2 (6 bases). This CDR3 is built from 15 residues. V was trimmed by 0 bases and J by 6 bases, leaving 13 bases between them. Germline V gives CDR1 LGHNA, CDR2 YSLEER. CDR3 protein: CASSQDPLRGDTQYF. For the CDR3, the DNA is TGCGCCAGCAGCCAAGACCCCCTCCGGGGGGATACGCAGTATTTT.

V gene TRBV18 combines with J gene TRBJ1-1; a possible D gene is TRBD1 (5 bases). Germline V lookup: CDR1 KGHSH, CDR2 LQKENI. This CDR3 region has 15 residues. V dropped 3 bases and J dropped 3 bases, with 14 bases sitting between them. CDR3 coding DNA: TGTGCCAGCTCACCTACACAGGTTTCGGACACTGAAGCTTTCTTT. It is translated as CASSPTQVSDTEAFF.

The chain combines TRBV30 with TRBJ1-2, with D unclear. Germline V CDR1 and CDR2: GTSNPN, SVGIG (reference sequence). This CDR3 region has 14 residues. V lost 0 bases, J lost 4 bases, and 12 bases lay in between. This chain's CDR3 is CAWSVHEASYGYTF. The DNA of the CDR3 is TGTGCCTGGAGTGTACACGAGGCGAGCTATGGCTACACCTTC. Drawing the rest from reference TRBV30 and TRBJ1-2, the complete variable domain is SQTIHQWPATLVQPVGSPLSLECTVEGTSNPNLYWYRQAAGRGLQLLFYSVGIGQISSEVPQNLSASRPQDRQFILSSKKLLLSDSGFYLCAWSVHEASYGYTFGSGTRLTVV.

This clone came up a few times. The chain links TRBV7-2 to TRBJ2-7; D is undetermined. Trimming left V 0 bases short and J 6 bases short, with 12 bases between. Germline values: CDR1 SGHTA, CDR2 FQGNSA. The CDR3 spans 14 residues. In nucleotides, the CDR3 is TGTGCCAGCAGCTTAGCGTTAATGGCTGGCGAGCAGTACTTC. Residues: CASSLALMAGEQYF.

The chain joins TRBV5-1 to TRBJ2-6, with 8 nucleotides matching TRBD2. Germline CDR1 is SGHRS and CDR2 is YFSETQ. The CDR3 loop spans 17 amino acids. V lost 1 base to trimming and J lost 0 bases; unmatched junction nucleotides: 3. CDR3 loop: CASSLLSGDSGANVLTF. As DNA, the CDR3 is TGCGCCAGCAGCTTGCTTAGCGGGGACTCTGGGGCCAACGTCCTGACTTTC.

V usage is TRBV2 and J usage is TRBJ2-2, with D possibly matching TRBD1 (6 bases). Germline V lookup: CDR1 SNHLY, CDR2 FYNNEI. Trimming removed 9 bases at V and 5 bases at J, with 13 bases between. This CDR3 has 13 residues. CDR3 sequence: CASTQGLTGELFF. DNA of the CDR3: TGTGCCAGTACACAGGGTTTAACCGGGGAGCTGTTTTTT.

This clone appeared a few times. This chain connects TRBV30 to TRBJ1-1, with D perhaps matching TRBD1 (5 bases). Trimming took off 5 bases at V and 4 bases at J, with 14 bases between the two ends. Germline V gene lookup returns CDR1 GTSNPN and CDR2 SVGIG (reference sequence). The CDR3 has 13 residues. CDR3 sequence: CAWATGGSTEAFF. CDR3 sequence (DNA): TGTGCCTGGGCTACCGGGGGAAGCACTGAAGCTTTCTTT.

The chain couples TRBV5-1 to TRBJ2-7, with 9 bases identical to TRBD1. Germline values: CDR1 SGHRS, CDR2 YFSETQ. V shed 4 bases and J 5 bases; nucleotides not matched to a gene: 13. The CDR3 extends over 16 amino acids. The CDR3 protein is CASSKSTGTGTHEQYF. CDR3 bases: TGCGCCAGCAGCAAATCGACCGGGACAGGGACCCACGAGCAGTACTTC.

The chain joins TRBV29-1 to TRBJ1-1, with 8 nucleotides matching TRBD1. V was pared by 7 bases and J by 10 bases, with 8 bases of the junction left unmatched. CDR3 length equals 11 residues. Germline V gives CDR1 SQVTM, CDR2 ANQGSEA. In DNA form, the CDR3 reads TGCAGCGCCTCTCAGGGGGCTCGAGCTTTCTTT. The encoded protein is CSASQGARAFF.

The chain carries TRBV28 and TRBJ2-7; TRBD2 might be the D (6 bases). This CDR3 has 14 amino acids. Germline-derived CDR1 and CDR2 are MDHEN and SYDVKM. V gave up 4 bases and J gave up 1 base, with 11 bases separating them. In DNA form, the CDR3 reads TGTGCCAGCAGTTCTGGAGGGCCGTCCTACGAGCAGTACTTC. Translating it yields CASSSGGPSYEQYF.

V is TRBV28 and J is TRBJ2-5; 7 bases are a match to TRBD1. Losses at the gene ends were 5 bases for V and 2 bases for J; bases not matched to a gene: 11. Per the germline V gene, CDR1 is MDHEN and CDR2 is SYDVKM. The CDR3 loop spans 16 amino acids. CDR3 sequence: CASSLMTGLGQETQYF. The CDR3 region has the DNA TGTGCCAGCAGTCTAATGACAGGGTTGGGACAAGAGACCCAGTACTTC.

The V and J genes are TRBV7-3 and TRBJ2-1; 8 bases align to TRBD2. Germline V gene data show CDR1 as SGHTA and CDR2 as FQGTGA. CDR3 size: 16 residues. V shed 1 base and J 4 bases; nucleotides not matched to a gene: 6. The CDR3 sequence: CASSLNSGSSYNEQFF. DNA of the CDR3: TGTGCCAGCAGCTTAAACAGCGGGAGTTCTTACAATGAGCAGTTCTTC.

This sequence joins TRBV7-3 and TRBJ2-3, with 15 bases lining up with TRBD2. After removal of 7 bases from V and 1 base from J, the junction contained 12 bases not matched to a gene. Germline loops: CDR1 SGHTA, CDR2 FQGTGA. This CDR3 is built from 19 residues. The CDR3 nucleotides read TGTGCCAGCACCCAGAGGGGGACTAGCGGGAGGTTAGGCACAGATACGCAGTATTTT. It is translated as CASTQRGTSGRLGTDTQYF.

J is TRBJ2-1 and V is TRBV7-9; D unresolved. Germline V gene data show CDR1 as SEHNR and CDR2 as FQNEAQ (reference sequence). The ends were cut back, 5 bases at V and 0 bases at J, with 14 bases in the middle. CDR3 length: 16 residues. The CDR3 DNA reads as TGTGCCAGCAGCCCGATCTTACACCGCTCCTACAATGAGCAGTTCTTC. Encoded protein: CASSPILHRSYNEQFF.

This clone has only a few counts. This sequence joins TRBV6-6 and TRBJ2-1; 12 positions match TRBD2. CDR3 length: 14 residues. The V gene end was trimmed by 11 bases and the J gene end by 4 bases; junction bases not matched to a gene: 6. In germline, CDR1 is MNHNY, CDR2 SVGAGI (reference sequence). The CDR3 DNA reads TGTGCCGGTAGGACTAGCGGGATTTACAATGAGCAGTTCTTC. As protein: CAGRTSGIYNEQFF.

The CDR3, as DNA: TGTGCCAGCAGTCCAGCACAGGGACAGGTCCGGAAGGAGCAGTACTTC. Translating gives CASSPAQGQVRKEQYF. The chain carries TRBV6-6 and TRBJ2-7, with 8 bases matching TRBD1. The CDR3 consists of 16 residues. With V trimmed by 5 bases and J by 7 bases, 16 bases remained unmatched. Germline assignment: CDR1 MNHNY and CDR2 SVGAGI (reference sequence).

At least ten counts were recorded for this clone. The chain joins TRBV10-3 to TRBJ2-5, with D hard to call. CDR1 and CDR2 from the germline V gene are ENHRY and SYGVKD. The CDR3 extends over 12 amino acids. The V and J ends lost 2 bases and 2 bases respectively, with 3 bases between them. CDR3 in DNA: TGTGCCATCAGTGAGCCACAAGAGACCCAGTACTTC. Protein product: CAISEPQETQYF.

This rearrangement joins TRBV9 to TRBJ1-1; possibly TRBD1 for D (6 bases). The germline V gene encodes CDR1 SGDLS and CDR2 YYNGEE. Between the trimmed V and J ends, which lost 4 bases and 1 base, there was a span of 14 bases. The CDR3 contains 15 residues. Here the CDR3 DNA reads TGTGCCAGCAGCCGGATGGACAGTGCGAACACTGAAGCTTTCTTT. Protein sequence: CASSRMDSANTEAFF.

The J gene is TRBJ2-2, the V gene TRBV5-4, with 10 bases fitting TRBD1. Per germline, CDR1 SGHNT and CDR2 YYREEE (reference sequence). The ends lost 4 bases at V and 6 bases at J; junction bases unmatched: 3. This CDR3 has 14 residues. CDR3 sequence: CASSRDRGSGELFF. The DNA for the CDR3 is TGTGCCAGCAGCCGGGACAGGGGATCCGGGGAGCTGTTTTTT.

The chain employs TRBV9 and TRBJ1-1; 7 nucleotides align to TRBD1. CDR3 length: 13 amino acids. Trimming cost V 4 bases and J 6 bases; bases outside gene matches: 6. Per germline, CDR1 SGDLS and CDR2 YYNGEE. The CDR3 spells CASSPQGIAEAFF. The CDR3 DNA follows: TGTGCCAGCAGCCCACAGGGGATCGCTGAAGCTTTCTTT.

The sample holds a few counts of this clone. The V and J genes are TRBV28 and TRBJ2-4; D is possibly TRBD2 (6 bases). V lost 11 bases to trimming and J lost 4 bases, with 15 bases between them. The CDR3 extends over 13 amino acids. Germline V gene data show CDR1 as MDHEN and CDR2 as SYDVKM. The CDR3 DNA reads TGTGCCGCCCGAGACGGACTAAAAAACATTCAGTACTTC. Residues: CAARDGLKNIQYF. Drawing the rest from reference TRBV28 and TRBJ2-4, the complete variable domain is DVKVTQSSRYLVKRTGEKVFLECVQDMDHENMFWYRQDPGLGLRLIYFSYDVKMKEKGDIPEGYSVSREKKERFSLILESASTNQTSMYLCAARDGLKNIQYFGAGTRLSVL.

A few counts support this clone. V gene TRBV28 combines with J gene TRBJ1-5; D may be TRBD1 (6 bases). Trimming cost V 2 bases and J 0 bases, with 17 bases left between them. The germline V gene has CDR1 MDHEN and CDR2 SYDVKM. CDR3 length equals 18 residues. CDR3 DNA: TGTGCCAGCAGTTTAGGTGTCCTGGGGGCTTATAGCAATCAGCCCCAGCATTTT. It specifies CASSLGVLGAYSNQPQHF.

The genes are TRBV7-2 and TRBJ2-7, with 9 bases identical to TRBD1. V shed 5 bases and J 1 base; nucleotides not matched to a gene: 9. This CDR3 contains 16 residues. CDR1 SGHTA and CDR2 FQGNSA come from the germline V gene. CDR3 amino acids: CASSLRTGDVSYEQYF. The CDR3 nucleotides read TGTGCCAGCAGCCTCCGGACAGGGGACGTATCCTACGAGCAGTACTTC. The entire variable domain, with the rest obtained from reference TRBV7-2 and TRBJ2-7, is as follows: GAGVSQSPSNKVTEKGKDVELRCDPISGHTALYWYRQSLGQGLEFLIYFQGNSAPDKSGLPSDRFSAERTGGSVSTLTIQRTQQEDSAVYLCASSLRTGDVSYEQYFGPGTRLTVT.

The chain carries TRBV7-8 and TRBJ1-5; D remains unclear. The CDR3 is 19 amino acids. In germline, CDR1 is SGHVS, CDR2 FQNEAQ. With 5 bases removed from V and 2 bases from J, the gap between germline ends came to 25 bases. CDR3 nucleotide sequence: TGTGCCAGCAGCATCGGACCCTACGGCCTCGGGGAGCGCAATCAGCCCCAGCATTTT. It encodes CASSIGPYGLGERNQPQHF.

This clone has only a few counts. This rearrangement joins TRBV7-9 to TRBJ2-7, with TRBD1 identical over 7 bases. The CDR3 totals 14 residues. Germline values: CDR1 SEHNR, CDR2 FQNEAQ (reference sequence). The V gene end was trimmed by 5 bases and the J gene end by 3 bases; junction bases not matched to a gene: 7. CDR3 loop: CASSTRGLDYEQYF. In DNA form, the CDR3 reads TGTGCCAGCAGCACCAGGGGGTTGGACTACGAGCAGTACTTC.

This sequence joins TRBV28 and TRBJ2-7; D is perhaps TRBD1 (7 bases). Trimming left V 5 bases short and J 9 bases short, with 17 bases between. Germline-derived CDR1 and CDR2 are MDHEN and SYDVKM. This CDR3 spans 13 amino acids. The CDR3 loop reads CASSLPGQEGQYF. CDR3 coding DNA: TGTGCCAGCAGTCTCCCTGGACAGGAGGGGCAGTACTTC.

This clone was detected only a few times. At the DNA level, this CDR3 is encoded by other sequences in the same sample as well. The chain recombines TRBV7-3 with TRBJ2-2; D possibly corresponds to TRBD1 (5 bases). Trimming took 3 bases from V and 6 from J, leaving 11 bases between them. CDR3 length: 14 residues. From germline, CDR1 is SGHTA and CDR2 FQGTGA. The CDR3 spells CASSLQGASGELFF. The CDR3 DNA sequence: TGTGCCAGCAGCTTGCAGGGTGCATCCGGGGAGCTGTTTTTT. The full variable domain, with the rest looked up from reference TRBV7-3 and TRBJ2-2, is GAGVSQTPSNKVTEKGKYVELRCDPISGHTALYWYRQSLGQGPEFLIYFQGTGAADDSGLPNDRFFAVRPEGSVSTLKIQRTERGDSAVYLCASSLQGASGELFFGEGSRLTVL.

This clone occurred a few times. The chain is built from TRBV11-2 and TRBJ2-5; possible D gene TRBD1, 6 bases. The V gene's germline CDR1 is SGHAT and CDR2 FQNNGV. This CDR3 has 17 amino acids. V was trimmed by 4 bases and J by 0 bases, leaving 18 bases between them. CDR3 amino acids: CASSSNRVLLNQETQYF. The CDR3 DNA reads TGTGCCAGCAGCTCGAACAGGGTACTCCTAAACCAAGAGACCCAGTACTTC.

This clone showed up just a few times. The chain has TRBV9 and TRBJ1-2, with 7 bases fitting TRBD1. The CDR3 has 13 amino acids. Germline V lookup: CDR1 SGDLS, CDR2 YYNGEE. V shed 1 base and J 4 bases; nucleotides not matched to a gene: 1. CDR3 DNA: TGTGCCAGCAGCGTAAGACAGGGCTATGGCTACACCTTC. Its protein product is CASSVRQGYGYTF.

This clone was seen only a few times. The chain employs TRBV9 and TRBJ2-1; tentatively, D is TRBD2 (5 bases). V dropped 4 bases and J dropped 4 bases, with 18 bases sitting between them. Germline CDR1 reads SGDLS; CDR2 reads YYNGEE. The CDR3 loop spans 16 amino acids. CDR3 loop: CASSQTSGWGYNEQFF. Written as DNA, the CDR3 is TGTGCCAGCAGCCAAACGAGCGGTTGGGGTTACAATGAGCAGTTCTTC.

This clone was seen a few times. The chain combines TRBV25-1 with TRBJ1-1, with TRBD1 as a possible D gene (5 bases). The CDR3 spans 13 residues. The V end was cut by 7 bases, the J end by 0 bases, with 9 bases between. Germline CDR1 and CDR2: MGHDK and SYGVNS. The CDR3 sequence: CASTDNLNTEAFF. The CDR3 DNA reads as TGTGCCAGCACGGACAATTTGAACACTGAAGCTTTCTTT.

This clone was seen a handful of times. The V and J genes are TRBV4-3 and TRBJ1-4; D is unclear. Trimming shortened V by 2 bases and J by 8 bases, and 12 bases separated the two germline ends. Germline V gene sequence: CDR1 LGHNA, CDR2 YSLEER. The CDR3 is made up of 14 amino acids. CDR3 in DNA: TGCGCCAGCAGCCAAAGATTGCGTGAGGAAAAACTGTTTTTT. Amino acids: CASSQRLREEKLFF.